This record looks at one T cell receptor beta chain sequence and its context. The antigen remains unidentified. V was trimmed by 6 bases and J by 0 bases, leaving 12 bases between them. The CDR3 contains 14 residues. The data are from a study of response to subunit inactivated influenza vaccine. Study-level results: The authors suggested that few new T cells are recruited per seasonal influenza vaccination.

TCRdb recomputed calls from the RT-PCR reads with MiXCR, one row per CDR3 protein. Here the sample spans roughly 700,000 distinct CDR3 sequences, 14% being singletons. The receptor was isolated from a man between 50 and 59 years old who received an inactivated influenza vaccine. The material was PBMCs from blood, obtained approximately 15 days before vaccination. The chain carries TRBV12-3 or TRBV12-4 and TRBJ2-7; D possibly corresponds to TRBD2 (5 bases). The CDR3 region has the DNA TGTGCCAGCAGGAGGACTGCGACCTCCTACGAGCAGTACTTC. The encoded protein is CASRRTATSYEQYF.